The present TCR beta chain was sequenced within a study of OX40 agonist ivuxolimab in advanced cancers. As for the study in general: Partial responses were recorded for three patients, including one with hepatocellular carcinoma and two with cutaneous melanoma.

This clone was counted a few times. Generated by immunoSEQ multiplex PCR, the TCRdb table keeps only in-frame clones and is missing some. The sample includes more than 35,000 clones, about four fifths of them seen just once. The sequenced sample was CD4+ or CD8+ T cells sorted from blood, obtained in a trial of the OX40 agonist ivuxolimab. This TCR was recovered from an adult with an advanced solid tumor such as melanoma, head and neck, liver or kidney cancer.

The CDR3 sequence: CASSLSGSPLHF. In DNA form, the CDR3 reads TGTGCCAGCAGCTTGTCAGGTTCACCCCTCCACTTT. This chain connects TRBV5-4 to TRBJ1-6; D remains ambiguous. V gave up 1 base and J gave up 9 bases, with 5 bases separating them. This CDR3 contains 12 residues. The germline CDR1 and CDR2 sequences are SGHNT and YYREEE (reference sequence).